The 32 T cell receptor beta chains presented below share a single source sample, sequenced in a study of T cell repertoires in cytomegalovirus infection. One entry per CDR3 protein, called by TCRdb with MiXCR from the reads. The sample records about 190,000 distinct CDR3 sequences, roughly 27% being singletons. The sequencing sample was made of PBMCs. The receptors shown here come from a human donor in good health (CMV status not recorded). Some clones in this sample may be carry-over from other donors' samples.

For the CDR3, the DNA is TGTGCCAGCAGCTTTAGCCCGGGAGACGACACTGAAGCTTTCTTT. It codes for CASSFSPGDDTEAFF. This chain links TRBV11-2 with TRBJ1-1; D is undetermined. Deletions cut 3 bases from V and 3 bases from J, with 14 bases between. The germline V gene encodes CDR1 SGHAT and CDR2 FQNNGV. The CDR3 has 15 amino acids.

CDR3 sequence: CASALAVQDQPQHF. CDR3 DNA sequence: TGTGCTAGTGCCCTGGCGGTACAGGATCAGCCCCAGCATTTT. The V gene is TRBV12-5, the J gene TRBJ1-5; a weak D match, TRBD1 (5 bases). This CDR3 comprises 14 residues. Germline assignment: CDR1 LGHNT and CDR2 FRNRAP. V gave up 7 bases and J gave up 5 bases, with 15 bases separating them.

V is TRBV20-1 and J is TRBJ1-2; D is unclear. Trimming shortened V by 3 bases and J by 4 bases, and 12 bases separated the two germline ends. The CDR3 runs 13 residues. The germline gives CDR1 DFQATT, CDR2 SNEGSKA (reference sequence). The CDR3 here is CSASETAGYGYTF. As DNA, the CDR3 is TGCAGTGCTAGTGAGACGGCGGGCTATGGCTACACCTTC.

In its sample, this clonotype was seen a few times. This chain joins TRBV29-1 and TRBJ1-4; D remains ambiguous. This CDR3 region has 13 residues. CDR1 is SQVTM and CDR2 is ANQGSEA in the germline V gene. Trimming removed 4 bases at V and 8 bases at J, with 14 bases between. The CDR3 bases are TGCAGCGTTGGTTCAAGCCCAGGAGAAAAACTGTTTTTT. Protein product: CSVGSSPGEKLFF.

The gene calls are TRBV4-1 and TRBJ1-1; weak D call: TRBD1 (5 bases). V lost 1 base and J lost 0, with 12 bases in between. In germline, CDR1 is MGHRA, CDR2 YSYEKL. This CDR3 is built from 16 residues. DNA of the CDR3: TGCGCCAGCAGCCAAGGCGTGGGACGGATGAACACTGAAGCTTTCTTT. Translated, it gives CASSQGVGRMNTEAFF.

This clonotype was counted a few times. The chain couples TRBV7-2 to TRBJ1-4; D possibly corresponds to TRBD1 (5 bases). V gave up 5 bases and J gave up 7 bases, with 14 bases separating them. Germline CDR1 reads SGHTA; CDR2 reads FQGNSA. This CDR3 has 14 amino acids. DNA of the CDR3: TGTGCCAGCAGCGCAGGGCCCTCGGCTGAAAAACTGTTTTTT. Translated: CASSAGPSAEKLFF.

The rearrangement links TRBV4-1 to TRBJ2-7; D tentatively reads TRBD1 or TRBD2 (5 bases each). Trimming removed 8 bases from V and 7 bases from J, with 15 bases in between. CDR3 length: 12 residues. CDR1 MGHRA and CDR2 YSYEKL come from the germline V gene. CDR3 loop: CASSSEGNEQYF. As DNA, the CDR3 is TGCGCCAGCTCCTCCGAGGGGAATGAGCAGTACTTC.

The chain employs TRBV7-2 and TRBJ2-1; 8 nucleotides line up with TRBD1. The V and J ends lost 3 bases and 4 bases, in that order; junction bases with no gene match: 2. Per the germline V gene, CDR1 is SGHTA and CDR2 is FQGNSA. The CDR3 runs to 14 residues. CDR3 bases: TGTGCCAGCAGCTTGGGACAGGCTTACAATGAGCAGTTCTTC. It yields the protein CASSLGQAYNEQFF.

This clonotype was picked up one time. This chain joins TRBV20-1 and TRBJ1-6, with a possible D match to TRBD1 (6 bases). The V gene's germline CDR1 is DFQATT and CDR2 SNEGSKA (reference sequence). The CDR3 runs 15 residues. V gave up 5 bases and J gave up 6 bases, with 17 bases separating them. This CDR3 is CSAPIGGASNSPLHF. The DNA of the CDR3 is TGCAGTGCTCCCATTGGGGGGGCGAGTAATTCACCCCTCCACTTT.

CDR3 in DNA: TGTGCCAGCAGTGCTACAGGGCCCCACACTGAAGCTTTCTTT. It yields the protein CASSATGPHTEAFF. The rearrangement joins TRBV6-1 to TRBJ1-1; TRBD1 is a possible D gene (6 bases). This CDR3 has 14 amino acids. Looked up from germline, CDR1 is MNHNS and CDR2 is SASEGT. V was trimmed by 4 bases and J by 3 bases, leaving 12 bases between them.

This chain links TRBV4-3 with TRBJ2-5; perhaps TRBD2 as D (5 bases). Trimming left V 4 bases short and J 5 bases short, with 11 bases between. The CDR3 sequence is 13 residues long. Germline V gene sequence: CDR1 LGHNA, CDR2 YSLEER. The CDR3 sequence is CASSPGFGETQYF. CDR3 sequence (DNA): TGCGCCAGCAGCCCGGGGTTCGGGGAGACCCAGTACTTC.

This clonotype appeared many times. The V and J genes are TRBV7-8 and TRBJ2-5, with TRBD2 matching over 13 bases. Germline CDR1 reads SGHVS; CDR2 reads FQNEAQ. CDR3 length equals 16 residues. J gave up 11 bases and V 3 bases, and 12 bases lay outside the gene matches. The CDR3: CASSFALLAGGNDQYF. The CDR3 DNA sequence: TGTGCCAGCAGCTTTGCCCTACTAGCGGGGGGGAACGATCAGTACTTC.

V is TRBV29-1 and J is TRBJ2-1, with 9 bases matching TRBD1. Germline assignment: CDR1 SQVTM and CDR2 ANQGSEA. The CDR3 is 14 amino acids. Germline trimming cut 4 bases from V and 9 bases from J; bases unmatched to any gene: 10. The CDR3 sequence is CSVGLRTGAGEQFF. CDR3 nucleotide sequence: TGCAGCGTTGGCTTAAGGACAGGGGCAGGTGAGCAGTTCTTC.

In its sample, this clonotype was seen a few times. This chain uses TRBV19 with TRBJ2-7; D possibly corresponds to TRBD2 (6 bases). Per the germline V gene, CDR1 is LNHDA and CDR2 is SQIVND (reference sequence). The CDR3 covers 14 residues. The V end was cut by 5 bases, the J end by 6 bases, with 17 bases between. The CDR3 DNA reads as TGTGCCAGTAGTCCCGCAGGCGGGATCGGCGAGCAGTACTTC. This gives the protein CASSPAGGIGEQYF.

This sequence joins TRBV6-2 or TRBV6-3 and TRBJ1-1; possible D gene TRBD1, 6 bases. Trimming removed 10 bases from V and 0 bases from J, with 21 bases in between. The CDR3 extends over 16 amino acids. Germline CDR1 and CDR2: MNHEY and SVGEGT. The CDR3 sequence is CAIRPRRDTLNTEAFF. CDR3 bases: TGTGCCATCAGGCCCCGTCGGGACACCCTGAACACTGAAGCTTTCTTT.

V is TRBV6-1 and J is TRBJ2-1; TRBD2 matches 11 bases. The CDR3 is made up of 16 amino acids. Germline V lookup: CDR1 MNHNS, CDR2 SASEGT. V dropped 6 bases and J dropped 7; count of bases not matched to a gene: 11. This chain's CDR3 is CASSRQALAGENEQFF. CDR3 nucleotides: TGTGCCAGCAGCCGGCAGGCACTAGCGGGGGAAAATGAGCAGTTCTTC.

This chain joins TRBV15 and TRBJ2-7; no clear D gene. The length of the CDR3 is 13 residues. V was pared by 0 bases and J by 3 bases, with 6 bases between. Per the germline V gene, CDR1 is LNHNV and CDR2 is YYDKDF (reference sequence). In DNA form, the CDR3 reads TGTGCCACCAGCAGAGATTTAAGCTACGAGCAGTACTTC. Its translation is CATSRDLSYEQYF.

This chain connects TRBV7-3 to TRBJ2-5; D is tentatively TRBD1 or TRBD2 (6 bases each). The CDR3 is 15 residues long. CDR1 SGHTA and CDR2 FQGTGA come from the germline V gene. V gave up 1 base and J gave up 2 bases, with 11 bases separating them. CDR3 DNA: TGTGCCAGCAGCTTAAAGGGGGGACGGCAAGAGACCCAGTACTTC. It encodes CASSLKGGRQETQYF.

V gene TRBV19 combines with J gene TRBJ2-5; a possible D gene is TRBD1 (5 bases). V was trimmed by 7 bases and J by 5 bases, leaving 14 bases between them. CDR1 is LNHDA, CDR2 SQIVND, per germline (reference sequence). The CDR3 contains 13 residues. CDR3 sequence (DNA): TGTGCCAGTAAGCCGGCAGGGCTGGAGACCCAGTACTTC. Encoded protein: CASKPAGLETQYF.

This chain joins TRBV4-3 and TRBJ2-7; no clear D gene. Per germline, CDR1 LGHNA and CDR2 YSLEER. CDR3 length: 15 amino acids. The ends were cut back, 0 bases at V and 3 bases at J, with 12 bases in the middle. CDR3 loop: CASSQELGSYYEQYF. The CDR3 nucleotides read TGCGCCAGCAGCCAAGAGCTAGGGTCCTACTACGAGCAGTACTTC.

This rearrangement joins TRBV20-1 to TRBJ1-1; 9 bases fit TRBD1. The CDR3 is 14 residues long. Germline lookup yields CDR1 DFQATT and CDR2 SNEGSKA (reference sequence). Trimming removed 6 bases from V and 0 bases from J; junction bases left unmatched: 5. The CDR3 region has the DNA TGCAGTGCCCCGGACAGGGGAGTGAACACTGAAGCTTTCTTT. As protein: CSAPDRGVNTEAFF.

The chain carries TRBV6-6 and TRBJ2-7; D is unresolved. The germline V gene has CDR1 MNHNY and CDR2 SVGAGI (reference sequence). Trimming removed 3 bases at V and 2 bases at J, with 11 bases between. The CDR3 has 14 amino acids. The CDR3 region has the DNA TGTGCCAGCAGTTATCTTGGGGTCACCTACGAGCAGTACTTC. The encoded protein is CASSYLGVTYEQYF.

The V gene is TRBV10-3, the J gene TRBJ2-3, with D maybe TRBD2 (6 bases). Germline V lookup: CDR1 ENHRY, CDR2 SYGVKD. This CDR3 spans 14 amino acids. Between the trimmed V and J ends, which lost 2 bases and 1 base, there was a span of 7 bases. The CDR3, as DNA: TGTGCCATCAGTGAGGGCGGGGGCACAGATACGCAGTATTTT. It codes for CAISEGGGTDTQYF.

This clonotype was recorded at least ten times. The chain employs TRBV7-2 and TRBJ2-7; 9 bases map to TRBD2. Losses at the gene ends were 1 base for V and 3 bases for J; bases not matched to a gene: 4. The CDR3 contains 15 residues. CDR1 is SGHTA and CDR2 is FQGNSA in the germline V gene. The chain's CDR3 is CASSLEWTSVYEQYF. The CDR3 DNA follows: TGTGCCAGCAGCTTAGAGTGGACTAGCGTCTACGAGCAGTACTTC.

This clonotype occurred a few times. The V call is TRBV6-6, the J call TRBJ1-2; no definite D call. V lost 2 bases, J lost 4 bases, and 14 bases lay in between. The germline V gene encodes CDR1 MNHNY and CDR2 SVGAGI (reference sequence). This CDR3 comprises 15 residues. As DNA, the CDR3 is TGTGCCAGCAGTTACGCCACTGCGGGAGCCTATGGCTACACCTTC. Encoded protein: CASSYATAGAYGYTF.

The table lists this clonotype with a few counts. The V gene is TRBV6-2 or TRBV6-3, the J gene TRBJ1-1, with TRBD1 identical over 10 bases. Per germline, CDR1 MNHEY and CDR2 SVGEGT. There are 17 residues in the CDR3. Germline trimming cut 4 bases from V and 3 bases from J; bases unmatched to any gene: 11. This CDR3 reads CASSSTQDRGSYTEAFF. The CDR3 nucleotides are TGTGCCAGCAGTTCGACACAGGACAGGGGGAGTTACACTGAAGCTTTCTTT.

This clonotype was seen only a few times. The chain is built from TRBV20-1 and TRBJ1-2; D ambiguous. The CDR3 covers 12 residues. The V gene lost 1 base and the J gene lost 1 base, with 4 bases spanning the gap. Per the germline V gene, CDR1 is DFQATT and CDR2 is SNEGSKA (reference sequence). The CDR3 sequence is CSARGVNYGYTF. The DNA for the CDR3 is TGCAGTGCTAGAGGGGTTAACTATGGCTACACCTTC.

The CDR3 DNA reads TGTGCCATTAGCGGGGGGGTCGGCACCGGGGAGCTGTTTTTT. Amino acids: CAISGGVGTGELFF. V usage is TRBV10-3 and J usage is TRBJ2-2, with 11 nucleotides matching TRBD2. The V and J ends lost 9 bases and 4 bases, in that order; junction bases with no gene match: 4. The CDR3 contains 14 residues. The germline gives CDR1 ENHRY, CDR2 SYGVKD.

This rearrangement joins TRBV10-3 to TRBJ2-1; D call uncertain. The CDR3 length is 11 residues. Germline V CDR1 and CDR2: ENHRY, SYGVKD. Deletions cut 6 bases from V and 4 bases from J, with 4 bases between. CDR3 loop: CAIRAYNEQFF. The CDR3 region has the DNA TGTGCCATCAGGGCGTACAATGAGCAGTTCTTC.

This clonotype was detected a few times. The chain is built from TRBV6-5 and TRBJ1-1; D gene ambiguous. Germline-derived CDR1 and CDR2 are MNHEY and SVGAGI. The CDR3 runs 14 residues. V gave up 0 bases and J gave up 11 bases, with 16 bases separating them. The CDR3 reads CASSYSRWPSDAFF. CDR3 nucleotides: TGTGCCAGCAGTTACTCCCGGTGGCCCTCGGACGCTTTCTTT.

The chain is built from TRBV7-2 and TRBJ1-4; TRBD1 matches 8 bases. Unmatched junction bases numbered 10, after V lost 0 bases and J lost 7 bases. This CDR3 comprises 17 residues. Germline CDR1 reads SGHTA; CDR2 reads FQGNSA. The CDR3 here is CASSLAGQGLGGEKLFF. The CDR3 DNA sequence: TGTGCCAGCAGCTTAGCCGGACAGGGCCTTGGAGGTGAAAAACTGTTTTTT.

This clonotype appeared a few times. The V and J genes are TRBV4-1 and TRBJ2-3; 9 bases line up with TRBD1. The CDR3 loop spans 17 amino acids. V shed 0 bases, J shed 4 bases, and the junction held 8 bases outside the gene matches. Germline CDR1 MGHRA, CDR2 YSYEKL. DNA for the CDR3: TGCGCCAGCAGCCAAGACCCCAGACAGGGGGTTGCAGATACGCAGTATTTT. Its translation is CASSQDPRQGVADTQYF.